These T cell receptor beta chains were read from a single sample in a study of CD8 T cells in ankylosing spondylitis. TCRdb ran MiXCR on the 5' RACE reads and lists one entry per CDR3 protein. This sample has roughly 350,000 distinct CDR3 sequences, with 6.5% to 10% found just once. The material sequenced was blood, either unsorted or a sorted T cell fraction (not recorded which). The receptor source for this set is a male donor with ankylosing spondylitis. Each CDR3 is given with its conserved first and last residue. The order of the fields is CDR3 protein, CDR3 DNA, J gene, clone size, D gene, V gene. A D gene is named only where the DNA matches it firmly. Clone size, where shown, is once, few, many, or a class for clones that have expanded.

CASSIPQRGGRNTEAFF	TGTGCCAGTAGTATACCACAGAGAGGGGGGAGGAACACTGAAGCTTTCTTT	TRBJ1-1	few	-	TRBV19
CASSARGTQAYEQYF	TGTGCCAGTAGTGCCCGCGGGACACAAGCCTACGAGCAGTACTTC	TRBJ2-7	few	-	TRBV19
CASGLRPAFF	TGTGCCAGCGGATTAAGACCAGCTTTCTTT	TRBJ1-1	many	-	TRBV6-2/TRBV6-3
CASSHRLAGWQFF	TGCGCCAGCAGCCACAGACTAGCTGGATGGCAGTTCTTC	TRBJ2-1	many	TRBD2	TRBV4-1
CASSPTWDRGGSGAFF	TGTGCCAGCAGCCCAACTTGGGACAGGGGCGGTTCGGGGGCTTTCTTT	TRBJ1-1	-	TRBD1	TRBV7-9
CASSEAGSQPQHF	TGTGCCAGCAGTGAAGCAGGAAGCCAGCCCCAGCATTTT	TRBJ1-5	many	-	TRBV6-1
CASSLGGSLNERYF	TGTGCCAGCAGTTTGGGCGGCTCCCTCAACGAGCGGTACTTC	TRBJ2-7	many	-	TRBV12-3/TRBV12-4
CASSLNQGSGELFF	TGTGCCAGCAGCTTAAACCAGGGTTCCGGGGAGCTGTTTTTT	TRBJ2-2	few	-	TRBV7-9
CASSPRTATLSYEQYF	TGTGCCAGCAGTCCCCGGACAGCGACATTATCCTACGAGCAGTACTTC	TRBJ2-7	few	-	TRBV12-3/TRBV12-4
CASSLVPLAGASEQFF	TGCGCCAGCAGCTTGGTTCCCCTAGCGGGAGCTTCTGAGCAGTTCTTC	TRBJ2-1	many	TRBD2	TRBV5-1
CASSQVSSGSLGGYNEQFF	TGCGCCAGCAGCCAAGTCTCTAGCGGGAGTTTGGGTGGGTACAATGAGCAGTTCTTC	TRBJ2-1	many	TRBD2	TRBV4-1
CASSTGTVNQPQHF	TGTGCCAGCAGTACCGGGACAGTCAATCAGCCCCAGCATTTT	TRBJ1-5	few	TRBD1	TRBV12-3/TRBV12-4
CASGQHPYEQYF	TGTGCCAGCGGACAACACCCCTACGAGCAGTACTTC	TRBJ2-7	few	-	TRBV2
CASTPRTGEQFF	TGTGCCAGCACCCCCCGCACGGGAGAGCAGTTCTTC	TRBJ2-1	few	-	TRBV27
CATSDLYRGKETQYF	TGTGCCACCAGTGATTTGTACAGGGGGAAAGAGACCCAGTACTTC	TRBJ2-5	-	TRBD1	TRBV24-1
CASSYPTPSGRASYEQYF	TGTGCCAGCAGTTACCCGACCCCGAGTGGGAGGGCCTCCTACGAGCAGTACTTC	TRBJ2-7	-	TRBD2	TRBV6-2/TRBV6-3
CSVNRAPGTGNEQFF	TGCAGCGTCAACCGGGCCCCAGGCACGGGGAATGAGCAGTTCTTC	TRBJ2-1	many	-	TRBV29-1
CASGGLGHEKLFF	TGTGCCAGCGGGGGGTTGGGTCACGAAAAACTGTTTTTT	TRBJ1-4	-	-	TRBV12-3/TRBV12-4
CASSSWTSGIYEQYF	TGTGCCAGCAGCAGTTGGACTAGCGGGATTTACGAGCAGTACTTC	TRBJ2-7	few	TRBD2	TRBV9
CASLPGPRRDTDTQYF	TGCGCCAGCTTACCCGGTCCAAGGAGAGACACAGATACGCAGTATTTT	TRBJ2-3	few	-	TRBV5-1
CASSLLLAADEQYF	TGCGCCAGCAGCTTGTTACTAGCGGCGGACGAGCAGTACTTC	TRBJ2-7	many	TRBD2	TRBV5-1
CSVEGQGRYEQYF	TGCAGCGTTGAGGGACAGGGGCGGTACGAGCAGTACTTC	TRBJ2-7	many	TRBD1	TRBV29-1
CASSLDYRYEQYF	TGTGCCAGCAGCTTAGACTACCGCTACGAGCAGTACTTC	TRBJ2-7	few	-	TRBV7-2
CASSLAVGKLFF	TGTGCCAGCAGCTTAGCCGTCGGAAAACTGTTTTTT	TRBJ1-4	-	-	TRBV7-2
CSARNVGAGYNEQFF	TGCAGTGCTAGAAATGTGGGGGCCGGTTACAATGAGCAGTTCTTC	TRBJ2-1	few	-	TRBV20-1
CSGARSGDTGELFF	TGCAGCGGGGCCCGATCTGGGGACACCGGGGAGCTGTTTTTT	TRBJ2-2	few	-	TRBV29-1
CASLGRERGSDTQYF	TGTGCCAGCCTGGGGAGGGAGAGAGGGTCGGATACGCAGTATTTT	TRBJ2-3	few	TRBD2	TRBV27
CASTPRRITEAFF	TGTGCCAGCACCCCAAGGCGAATCACTGAAGCTTTCTTT	TRBJ1-1	many	-	TRBV6-2/TRBV6-3
CSARDLGGGWVGYTF	TGCAGTGCTAGAGATCTGGGAGGGGGTTGGGTTGGCTACACCTTC	TRBJ1-2	-	-	TRBV20-1
CASSLTKYEQYF	TGTGCCAGCAGCCTGACTAAATACGAGCAGTACTTC	TRBJ2-7	-	-	TRBV3-1
CASSLLRVGEDTQYF	TGTGCCAGCAGCCTTTTAAGGGTTGGAGAAGATACGCAGTATTTT	TRBJ2-3	-	-	TRBV11-2
CASSLAPLGTLSNTGELFF	TGCGCCAGCAGCTTGGCCCCCCTGGGGACGCTCTCGAACACCGGGGAGCTGTTTTTT	TRBJ2-2	few	-	TRBV5-1
CASSEDRMNTEAFF	TGTGCCAGCAGTGAGGACAGAATGAACACTGAAGCTTTCTTT	TRBJ1-1	many	-	TRBV6-1
CASSLRITYEQYF	TGTGCCAGCAGTTTGCGAATTACCTACGAGCAGTACTTC	TRBJ2-7	many	-	TRBV12-3/TRBV12-4
CASKPRGRETQYF	TGTGCCAGCAAACCCAGGGGGAGAGAGACCCAGTACTTC	TRBJ2-5	-	TRBD1	TRBV28
CASSLESNYGYTF	TGCGCCAGCAGCTTGGAAAGTAACTATGGCTACACCTTC	TRBJ1-2	many	-	TRBV5-1
CASTPGIQQETQYF	TGTGCCAGCACCCCAGGCATCCAGCAAGAGACCCAGTACTTC	TRBJ2-5	few	-	TRBV7-9
CASKGQGSGELFF	TGCGCCAGCAAAGGACAGGGGTCCGGGGAGCTGTTTTTT	TRBJ2-2	-	TRBD1	TRBV5-1
CASSPQGTLWGEQFF	TGTGCCAGCAGCCCCCAGGGGACCCTTTGGGGTGAGCAGTTCTTC	TRBJ2-1	-	-	TRBV7-2
CSVTTGGSYEQYF	TGCAGCGTTACGACAGGGGGTTCCTACGAGCAGTACTTC	TRBJ2-7	-	TRBD1	TRBV29-1
CSVLGTKGVDTGELFF	TGCAGCGTTCTAGGGACCAAGGGGGTCGACACCGGGGAGCTGTTTTTT	TRBJ2-2	many	-	TRBV29-1
CASSQSATAIYEQYF	TGCGCCAGCAGCCAATCGGCGACAGCTATCTACGAGCAGTACTTC	TRBJ2-7	-	-	TRBV4-3
CASSFRGRTSYNEQFF	TGTGCCAGCAGTTTTAGGGGTCGTACCTCCTACAATGAGCAGTTCTTC	TRBJ2-1	few	-	TRBV28
CASSPAGTGGGNEQFF	TGTGCCAGCAGTCCCGCCGGGACAGGGGGAGGGAATGAGCAGTTCTTC	TRBJ2-1	-	TRBD1	TRBV6-2/TRBV6-3
CASSIGSGTSTGELFF	TGTGCCAGTAGTATAGGCTCCGGGACAAGCACCGGGGAGCTGTTTTTT	TRBJ2-2	few	-	TRBV19
CASTLDPPHMNSPLHF	TGTGCCAGCACTTTAGATCCGCCACACATGAATTCACCCCTCCACTTT	TRBJ1-6	few	-	TRBV6-5
CSVFLDGTGELFF	TGCAGCGTTTTTCTTGACGGTACCGGGGAGCTGTTTTTT	TRBJ2-2	few	-	TRBV29-1
CSAASGRYNEQFF	TGCAGTGCTGCTTCCGGGAGGTACAATGAGCAGTTCTTC	TRBJ2-1	-	TRBD2	TRBV20-1
CASSEMLAGGAGDTQYF	TGTGCCAGCTCAGAAATGCTAGCGGGAGGTGCCGGAGATACGCAGTATTTT	TRBJ2-3	-	TRBD2	TRBV18
CSVIRTGIHNEQFF	TGCAGCGTTATTAGGACGGGAATCCACAATGAGCAGTTCTTC	TRBJ2-1	few	-	TRBV29-1
CASRDPDWEQYF	TGTGCCAGCAGGGACCCAGACTGGGAGCAGTACTTC	TRBJ2-7	-	-	TRBV2
CSAIAGLAWNEQFF	TGCAGTGCTATCGCCGGACTAGCTTGGAATGAGCAGTTCTTC	TRBJ2-1	few	TRBD2	TRBV20-1